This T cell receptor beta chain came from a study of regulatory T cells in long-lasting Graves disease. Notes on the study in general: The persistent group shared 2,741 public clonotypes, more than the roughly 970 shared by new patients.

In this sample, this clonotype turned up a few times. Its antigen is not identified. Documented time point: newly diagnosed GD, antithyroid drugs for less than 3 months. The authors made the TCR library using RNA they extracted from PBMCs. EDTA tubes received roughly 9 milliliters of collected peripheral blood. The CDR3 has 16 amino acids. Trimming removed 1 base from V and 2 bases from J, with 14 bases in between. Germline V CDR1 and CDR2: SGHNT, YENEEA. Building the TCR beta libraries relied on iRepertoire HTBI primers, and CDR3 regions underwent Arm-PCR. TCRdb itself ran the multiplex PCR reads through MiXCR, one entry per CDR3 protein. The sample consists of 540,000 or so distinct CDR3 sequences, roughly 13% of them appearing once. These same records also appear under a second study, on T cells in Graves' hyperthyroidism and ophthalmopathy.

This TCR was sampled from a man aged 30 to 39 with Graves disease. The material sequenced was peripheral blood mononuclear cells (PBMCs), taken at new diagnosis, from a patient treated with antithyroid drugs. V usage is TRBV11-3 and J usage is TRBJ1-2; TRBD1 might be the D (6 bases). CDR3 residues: CASSLVRGGGNYGYTF. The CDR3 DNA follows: TGTGCCAGCAGCTTAGTTCGGGGAGGGGGGAACTATGGCTACACCTTC.